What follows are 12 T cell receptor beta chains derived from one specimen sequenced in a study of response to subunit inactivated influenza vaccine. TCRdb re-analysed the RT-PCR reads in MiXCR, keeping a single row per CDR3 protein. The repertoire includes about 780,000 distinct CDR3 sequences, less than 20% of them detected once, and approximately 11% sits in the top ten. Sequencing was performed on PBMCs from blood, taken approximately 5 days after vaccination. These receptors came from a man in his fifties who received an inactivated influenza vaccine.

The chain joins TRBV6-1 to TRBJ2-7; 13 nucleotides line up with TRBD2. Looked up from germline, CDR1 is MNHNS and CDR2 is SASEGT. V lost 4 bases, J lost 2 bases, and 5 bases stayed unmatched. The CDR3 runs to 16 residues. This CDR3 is CASSAITSGGAYEQYF. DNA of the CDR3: TGTGCCAGCAGTGCGATCACTAGCGGGGGGGCCTACGAGCAGTACTTC.

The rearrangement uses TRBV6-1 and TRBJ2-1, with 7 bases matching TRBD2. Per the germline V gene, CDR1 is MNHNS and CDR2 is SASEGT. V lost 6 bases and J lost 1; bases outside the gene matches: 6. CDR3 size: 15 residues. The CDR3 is CASSSYGGSYNEQFF. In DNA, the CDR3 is TGTGCCAGCAGCTCTTACGGGGGGTCCTACAATGAGCAGTTCTTC.

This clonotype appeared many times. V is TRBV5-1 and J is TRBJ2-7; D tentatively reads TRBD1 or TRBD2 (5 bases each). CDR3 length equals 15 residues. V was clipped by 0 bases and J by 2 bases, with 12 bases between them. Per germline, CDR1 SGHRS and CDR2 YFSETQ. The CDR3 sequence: CASSLEGTGTYEQYF. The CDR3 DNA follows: TGCGCCAGCAGCTTGGAGGGGACGGGAACCTACGAGCAGTACTTC.

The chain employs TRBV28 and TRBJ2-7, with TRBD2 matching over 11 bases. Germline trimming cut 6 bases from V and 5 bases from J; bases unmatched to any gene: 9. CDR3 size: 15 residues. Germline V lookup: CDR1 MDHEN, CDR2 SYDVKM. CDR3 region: CASRPAASGRNEQYF. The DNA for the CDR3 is TGTGCCAGCAGACCGGCAGCTAGCGGGAGGAACGAGCAGTACTTC.

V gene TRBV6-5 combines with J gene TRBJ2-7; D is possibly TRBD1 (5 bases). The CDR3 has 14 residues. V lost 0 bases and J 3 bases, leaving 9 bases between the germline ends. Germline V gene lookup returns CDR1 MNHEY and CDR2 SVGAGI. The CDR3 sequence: CASSYSAQVYEQYF. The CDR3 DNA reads TGTGCCAGCAGTTACTCGGCACAGGTCTACGAGCAGTACTTC.

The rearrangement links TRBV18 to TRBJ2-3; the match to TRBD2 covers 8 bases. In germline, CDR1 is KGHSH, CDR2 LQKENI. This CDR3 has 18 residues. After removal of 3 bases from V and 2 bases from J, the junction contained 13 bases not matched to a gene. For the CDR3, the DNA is TGTGCCAGCTCACCGACGGTTATTAAGCGGGGGACCACAGATACGCAGTATTTT. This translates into CASSPTVIKRGTTDTQYF.

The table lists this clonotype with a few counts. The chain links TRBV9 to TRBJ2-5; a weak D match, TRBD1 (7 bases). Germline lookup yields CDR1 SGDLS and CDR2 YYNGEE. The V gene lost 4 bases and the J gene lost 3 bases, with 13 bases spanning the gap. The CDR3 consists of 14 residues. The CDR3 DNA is TGTGCCAGCAGCACCAGCAGGGGGGAAGAGACCCAGTACTTC. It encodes CASSTSRGEETQYF.

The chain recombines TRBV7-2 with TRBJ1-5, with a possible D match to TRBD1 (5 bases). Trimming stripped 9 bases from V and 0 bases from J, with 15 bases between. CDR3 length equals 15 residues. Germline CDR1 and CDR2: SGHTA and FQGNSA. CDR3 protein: CASRGDGYSNQPQHF. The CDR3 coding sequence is TGTGCCAGTCGAGGGGACGGCTATAGCAATCAGCCCCAGCATTTT.

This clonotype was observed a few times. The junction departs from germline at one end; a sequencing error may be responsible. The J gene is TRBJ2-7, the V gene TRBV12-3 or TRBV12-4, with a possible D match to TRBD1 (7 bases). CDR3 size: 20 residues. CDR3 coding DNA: TGTGCCAGCAGGTTCAGATTCCAGGGGGGAAACGGTTTAGGTCTTAATTTTGGATGTTTC. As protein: CASRFRFQGGNGLGLNFGCF.

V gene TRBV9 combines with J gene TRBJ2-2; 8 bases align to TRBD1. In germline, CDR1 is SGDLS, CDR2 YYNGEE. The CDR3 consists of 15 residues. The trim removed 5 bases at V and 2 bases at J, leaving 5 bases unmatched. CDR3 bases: TGTGCCAGCAGGGCGGGACAGGTTAACACCGGGGAGCTGTTTTTT. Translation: CASRAGQVNTGELFF.

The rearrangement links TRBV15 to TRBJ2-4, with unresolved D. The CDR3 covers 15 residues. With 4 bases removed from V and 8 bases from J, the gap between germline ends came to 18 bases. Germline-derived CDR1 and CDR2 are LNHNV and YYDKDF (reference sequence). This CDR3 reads CATSIELTPGDIQYF. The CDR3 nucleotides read TGTGCCACCAGCATAGAACTCACCCCAGGTGACATTCAGTACTTC.

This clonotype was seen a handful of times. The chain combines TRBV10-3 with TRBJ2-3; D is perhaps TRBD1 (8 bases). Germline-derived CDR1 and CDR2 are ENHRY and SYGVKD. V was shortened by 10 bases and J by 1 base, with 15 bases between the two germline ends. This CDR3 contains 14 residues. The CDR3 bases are TGTGCCACCACAGGGGGGGCTGGCACAGATACGCAGTATTTT. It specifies CATTGGAGTDTQYF.